These 24 T cell receptor beta chains came from one sample sequenced in a study of cytomegalovirus exposure and HLA in healthy donors. It was with 60 Vbeta and 13 Jbeta primers that the PCR ran. Method: immunoSEQ multiplex PCR; TCRdb's copy keeps in-frame clones and lacks some. The sample consists of tens of thousands of clones, around 70% of them appearing once. Sequencing was done on a sample of PBMCs. These receptors were collected from a woman aged 45-65 years in good health and CMV-seronegative.

This clone was seen a few times. The genes are TRBV28 and TRBJ1-2; D is possibly TRBD1 (5 bases). The CDR3 extends over 14 amino acids. Trimming shortened V by 3 bases and J by 7 bases, and 15 bases separated the two germline ends. Germline lookup yields CDR1 MDHEN and CDR2 SYDVKM. The CDR3 reads CASSFGAGYVGYTF. Written as DNA, the CDR3 is TGTGCCAGCAGTTTTGGGGCGGGGTACGTTGGCTACACCTTC.

This clone was found a few times. CDR3 sequence reads: CASKGGDNTGELFF. The CDR3 DNA follows: TGCGCCAGCAAAGGGGGAGACAACACCGGGGAGCTGTTTTTT. The chain is built from TRBV5-1 and TRBJ2-2; maybe TRBD1 (6 bases). V was pared by 6 bases and J by 2 bases, with 11 bases between. The CDR3 runs to 14 residues. The germline CDR1 and CDR2 sequences are SGHRS and YFSETQ.

The genes are TRBV2 and TRBJ1-6; D call uncertain. The CDR3 extends over 14 amino acids. Germline assignment: CDR1 SNHLY and CDR2 FYNNEI. Trimming stripped 8 bases from V and 8 bases from J, with 16 bases between. The DNA of the CDR3 is TGTGCCAGCTGCTCAGGCACAGCCCATTCACCCCTCCACTTT. Translated: CASCSGTAHSPLHF.

The chain couples TRBV2 to TRBJ2-3, with D possibly being TRBD1 (6 bases). The CDR3 spans 14 residues. The germline V gene has CDR1 SNHLY and CDR2 FYNNEI. Deletions cut 10 bases from V and 0 bases from J, with 14 bases between. CDR3 sequence reads: CANKQGRSTDTQYF. The CDR3 DNA reads as TGTGCCAACAAACAGGGCCGAAGCACAGATACGCAGTATTTT.

This clone was counted a few times. This chain joins TRBV7-2 and TRBJ2-2; TRBD1 aligns across 9 bases. V gave up 6 bases and J gave up 5 bases; unmatched junction bases: 4. The length of the CDR3 is 14 residues. Germline loops: CDR1 SGHTA, CDR2 FQGNSA. CDR3 sequence (DNA): TGTGCCAGCAGGGGACAGGGATCAACCGGGGAGCTGTTTTTT. Encoded protein: CASRGQGSTGELFF.

This chain links TRBV2 with TRBJ2-1; 7 bases are a match to TRBD1. After removal of 8 bases from V and 5 bases from J, the junction contained 3 bases not matched to a gene. CDR1 is SNHLY and CDR2 is FYNNEI in the germline V gene. The CDR3 contains 12 residues. In DNA, the CDR3 is TGTGCCAGCGAAACAGGGGACAATGAGCAGTTCTTC. It is translated as CASETGDNEQFF.

The table lists this clone with a few counts. V is TRBV28 and J is TRBJ1-1, with D possibly TRBD1 on 5 matching bases. Looked up from germline, CDR1 is MDHEN and CDR2 is SYDVKM. The V end was cut by 3 bases, the J end by 6 bases, with 14 bases between. This CDR3 contains 14 residues. The CDR3 DNA sequence: TGTGCCAGCAGTTTCCCGGGGGGTTGGCCTGAAGCTTTCTTT. This translates into CASSFPGGWPEAFF.

The J gene is TRBJ1-1, the V gene TRBV28; possible D gene TRBD1, 6 bases. The germline V and J ends were trimmed by 11 bases and 4 bases, with 17 bases remaining between them. Germline V gene lookup returns CDR1 MDHEN and CDR2 SYDVKM. The CDR3 length is 13 residues. CDR3 in DNA: TGTGCCCATACATCCAGGGGTGGCACTGAAGCTTTCTTT. Translated, it gives CAHTSRGGTEAFF.

This clone has more than one count but fewer than ten. The chain couples TRBV6-1 to TRBJ1-1, with TRBD1 matching 7 bases. CDR1 and CDR2 (germline): MNHNS, SASEGT. The CDR3 is 15 amino acids. V shed 4 bases and J 6 bases; nucleotides not matched to a gene: 11. The CDR3 reads CASSGNRGVVPEAFF. In DNA, the CDR3 is TGTGCCAGCAGTGGGAACAGGGGTGTTGTGCCTGAAGCTTTCTTT.

This chain joins TRBV30 and TRBJ1-1; TRBD1 aligns across 7 bases. This CDR3 has 12 amino acids. Germline assignment: CDR1 GTSNPN and CDR2 SVGIG (reference sequence). The junction had 5 bases not matched to a gene; V was cut back by 4 bases and J by 6 bases. The CDR3 nucleotides read TGTGCCTGGACCCCCAGGGGGTCTGAAGCTTTCTTT. This encodes CAWTPRGSEAFF.

This chain uses TRBV5-1 with TRBJ2-3; 7 bases fit TRBD2. This CDR3 has 16 residues. With V trimmed by 4 bases and J by 3 bases, 11 bases remained unmatched. Germline V gene lookup returns CDR1 SGHRS and CDR2 YFSETQ. CDR3 bases: TGCGCCAGCAGCACAGGCGGGAGTGGGTGGACAGATACGCAGTATTTT. It specifies CASSTGGSGWTDTQYF.

The chain combines TRBV7-8 with TRBJ1-2, with 9 bases identical to TRBD1. The CDR3 length is 16 residues. The V segment lost 3 bases and the J segment 8 bases; nucleotides outside the gene matches: 13. Germline assignment: CDR1 SGHVS and CDR2 FQNEAQ. The CDR3 loop is CASSFELRTGAEGYTF. CDR3 in DNA: TGTGCCAGCAGCTTCGAATTGAGGACAGGGGCGGAGGGCTACACCTTC.

The chain links TRBV19 to TRBJ1-3; D is uncertain. CDR1 and CDR2 from the germline V gene are LNHDA and SQIVND (reference sequence). The V gene lost 6 bases and the J gene lost 4 bases, with 22 bases spanning the gap. This CDR3 has 17 amino acids. The CDR3 is CASSTSTTRLTGNTIYF. CDR3 nucleotide sequence: TGTGCCAGTAGCACATCCACAACGAGGTTGACGGGAAACACCATATATTTT. Complete variable domain (other parts from reference TRBV19 and TRBJ1-3): DGGITQSPKYLFRKEGQNVTLSCEQNLNHDAMYWYRQDPGQGLRLIYYSQIVNDFQKGDIAEGYSVSREKKESFPLTVTSAQKNPTAFYLCASSTSTTRLTGNTIYFGEGSWLTVV.

Details on this clone: The CDR3 does not close with the conserved phenylalanine or tryptophan, likely indicating a read error. The chain couples TRBV10-1 to TRBJ2-2; no definite D call. V lost 0 bases to trimming and J lost 6 bases, with 8 bases between them. The CDR3 totals 14 residues. CDR1 WNHNN and CDR2 SYGVQD come from the germline V gene (reference sequence). The CDR3 region is CASSESPLAGELFV. The CDR3 DNA reads as TGCGCCAGCAGTGAGTCACCCCTAGCCGGGGAGCTGTTTGTT.

The chain recombines TRBV2 with TRBJ2-7; D might be TRBD1 (6 bases). The V end was cut by 7 bases, the J end by 2 bases, with 24 bases between. The germline gives CDR1 SNHLY, CDR2 FYNNEI. The CDR3 sequence is 17 residues long. Here the CDR3 reads CASIRSVGAGAPYEQYF. Written as DNA, the CDR3 is TGTGCCAGCATTCGCTCAGTTGGGGCAGGGGCCCCCTACGAGCAGTACTTC.

This chain links TRBV15 with TRBJ1-2, with TRBD1 as a possible D gene (6 bases). This CDR3 contains 14 residues. V dropped 5 bases and J dropped 8 bases, with 18 bases sitting between them. CDR1 and CDR2 from the germline V gene are LNHNV and YYDKDF (reference sequence). CDR3 loop: CATSRDTNPGGYTF. CDR3 DNA sequence: TGTGCCACCAGCCGGGACACCAACCCGGGAGGCTACACCTTC. The full variable domain, its missing parts supplied by reference TRBV15 and TRBJ1-2, is DAMVIQNPRYQVTQFGKPVTLSCSQTLNHNVMYWYQQKSSQAPKLLFHYYDKDFNNEADTPDNFQSRRPNTSFCFLDIRSPGLGDTAMYLCATSRDTNPGGYTFGSGTRLTVV.

The rearrangement uses TRBV6-5 and TRBJ1-1, with 12 bases matching TRBD1. V lost 2 bases to trimming and J lost 6 bases; unmatched junction nucleotides: 1. This CDR3 comprises 14 residues. CDR1 is MNHEY, CDR2 SVGAGI, per germline. The CDR3 is CASSYGTGGSEAFF. CDR3 DNA sequence: TGTGCCAGCAGTTACGGGACAGGGGGCTCTGAAGCTTTCTTT.

The chain recombines TRBV19 with TRBJ2-7, with D hard to call. The CDR3 spans 15 residues. V dropped 0 bases and J dropped 0 bases, with 9 bases sitting between them. Germline lookup yields CDR1 LNHDA and CDR2 SQIVND (reference sequence). In DNA, the CDR3 is TGTGCCAGTAGTATAGATCACACGTACTCCTACGAGCAGTACTTC. Its translation is CASSIDHTYSYEQYF.

The chain combines TRBV19 with TRBJ2-1; D unclear. Germline lookup yields CDR1 LNHDA and CDR2 SQIVND (reference sequence). The CDR3 has 13 residues. Trimming removed 9 bases from V and 8 bases from J, with 17 bases in between. The CDR3 DNA reads TGTGCCAGACGCCCGCGGAGTAACGATGAGCAGTTCTTC. It translates to CARRPRSNDEQFF.

The rearrangement joins TRBV6-5 to TRBJ2-7, with D perhaps matching TRBD2 (6 bases). The CDR3 runs to 14 residues. Germline assignment: CDR1 MNHEY and CDR2 SVGAGI. V was shortened by 2 bases and J by 3 bases, with 11 bases between the two germline ends. The CDR3 is CASSYARDGYEQYF. The CDR3, as DNA: TGTGCCAGCAGTTACGCGCGGGACGGCTACGAGCAGTACTTC.

V is TRBV28 and J is TRBJ2-3; 8 nucleotides align to TRBD2. The CDR3 has 16 amino acids. Germline values: CDR1 MDHEN, CDR2 SYDVKM. V gave up 7 bases and J gave up 2 bases; unmatched junction bases: 11. CDR3 protein: CASMGSGGDTTDTQYF. CDR3 DNA sequence: TGTGCCAGCATGGGAAGCGGGGGCGATACCACAGATACGCAGTATTTT.

V is TRBV25-1 and J is TRBJ1-5; the D gene is possibly TRBD1 (6 bases). Germline CDR1 and CDR2: MGHDK and SYGVNS. Trimming took 2 bases from V and 0 from J, leaving 17 bases between them. The CDR3 loop spans 18 amino acids. The CDR3 coding sequence is TGTGCCAGCAGTGAAGGTGGCGGGGGGCCTTATAGCAATCAGCCCCAGCATTTT. Translating gives CASSEGGGGPYSNQPQHF.

The rearrangement links TRBV5-1 to TRBJ2-7, with a weak D call TRBD2 (6 bases). Germline V CDR1 and CDR2: SGHRS, YFSETQ. Trimming removed 0 bases from V and 0 bases from J, with 10 bases in between. The CDR3 loop spans 15 amino acids. The CDR3 bases are TGCGCCAGCAGCTTGGCCGCGGGAAACTCCTACGAGCAGTACTTC. This gives the protein CASSLAAGNSYEQYF.

The CDR3 sequence: CASSKGLATDTQYF. The CDR3 coding sequence is TGTGCCAGCAGCAAGGGGCTAGCGACAGATACGCAGTATTTT. J is TRBJ2-3 and V is TRBV9; a possible D gene is TRBD2 (6 bases). Trimming shortened V by 4 bases and J by 3 bases, and 12 bases separated the two germline ends. CDR1 is SGDLS and CDR2 is YYNGEE in the germline V gene. The CDR3 extends over 14 amino acids.